The clone carrying this T cell receptor (beta chain) was detected many times. Its specificity is not known. The data derive from a study of early T cells in non-severe SARS-CoV-2 infection. As for the study in general: Chains were not paired, and sequencing was done on bulk RNA from unsorted whole blood.

Study findings and constraints: The VDJdb matching leaned toward anti-spike CD8 responses and overlooked private and CD4 specificities.

This CDR3 has 14 residues. V trimming: 4 bases; J trimming: 4 bases; junction bases outside the gene matches: 5. The germline gives CDR1 SNHLY, CDR2 FYNNEI. Researchers attached unique molecular identifiers to individual cDNA molecules. Each CDR3 protein is one row after TCRdb ran MiXCR on the 5' RACE reads. The sample contains about 98,000 distinct CDR3 sequences, approximately 14% of which appear only once. Material for sequencing was whole blood. The chain carries TRBV2 and TRBJ2-5, with 8 positions matching TRBD1. The TCR was taken from an adult who was a healthcare worker with PCR-confirmed SARS-CoV-2 infection or an uninfected control (not recorded which). CDR3 amino acids: CASSVGDRLETQYF. The CDR3 DNA is TGTGCCAGCAGTGTGGGGGACAGGCTAGAGACCCAGTACTTC.